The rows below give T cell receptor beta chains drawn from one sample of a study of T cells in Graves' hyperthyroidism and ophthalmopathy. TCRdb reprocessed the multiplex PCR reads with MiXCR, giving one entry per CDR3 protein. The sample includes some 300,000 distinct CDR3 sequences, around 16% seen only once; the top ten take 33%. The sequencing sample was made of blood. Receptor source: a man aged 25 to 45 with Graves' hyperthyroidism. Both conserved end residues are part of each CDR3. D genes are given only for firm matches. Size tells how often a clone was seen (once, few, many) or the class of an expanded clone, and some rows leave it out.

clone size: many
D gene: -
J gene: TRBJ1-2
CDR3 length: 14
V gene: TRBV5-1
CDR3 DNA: TGCGCCAGCAGCCCCGTGGGGGGAATTTATGGCTACACCTTC
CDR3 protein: CASSPVGGIYGYTF

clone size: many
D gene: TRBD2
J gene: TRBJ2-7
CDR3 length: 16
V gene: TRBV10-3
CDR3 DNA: TGTGCCACCGGCGGGACTAGCGGGACGCCATCCTACGAGCAGTACTTC
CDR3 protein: CATGGTSGTPSYEQYF

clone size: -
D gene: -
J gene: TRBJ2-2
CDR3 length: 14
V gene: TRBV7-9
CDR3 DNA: TGTGCCAGCAGCTTAGTTTTATCCACCGGGGAGCTGTTTTTT
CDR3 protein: CASSLVLSTGELFF

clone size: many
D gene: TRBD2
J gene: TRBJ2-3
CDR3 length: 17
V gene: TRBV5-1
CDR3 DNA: TGCGCCAGCAGCTCCACTCCGGGACTAGCGGGAGGCGATACGCAGTATTTT
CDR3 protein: CASSSTPGLAGGDTQYF

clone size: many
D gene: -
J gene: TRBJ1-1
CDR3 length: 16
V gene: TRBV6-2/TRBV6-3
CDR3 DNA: TGTGCCAGCAGTTACTCCCACGGAGGGTGGAACACTGAAGCTTTCTTT
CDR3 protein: CASSYSHGGWNTEAFF

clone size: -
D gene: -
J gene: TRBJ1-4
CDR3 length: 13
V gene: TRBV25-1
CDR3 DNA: TGTGCCAGCATGGACCGAACTAATGAAAAACTGTTTTTT
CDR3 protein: CASMDRTNEKLFF

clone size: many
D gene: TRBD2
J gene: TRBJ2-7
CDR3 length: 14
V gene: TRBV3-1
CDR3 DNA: TGTGCCAGCAGCCGGCGGGAGGTCCCCTACGAGCAGTACTTC
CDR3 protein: CASSRREVPYEQYF

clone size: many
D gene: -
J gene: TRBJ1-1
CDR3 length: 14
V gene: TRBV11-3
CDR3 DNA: TGTGCCAGCTCCGGGGGCAGCATGAACACTGAAGCTTTCTTT
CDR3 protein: CASSGGSMNTEAFF

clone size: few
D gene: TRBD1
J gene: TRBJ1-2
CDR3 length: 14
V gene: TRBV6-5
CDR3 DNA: TGTGCCAGCAGTTACGGACAGGGCGTTTCCGGCTACACCTTC
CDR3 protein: CASSYGQGVSGYTF

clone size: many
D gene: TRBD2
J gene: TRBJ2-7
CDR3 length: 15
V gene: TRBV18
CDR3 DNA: TGTGCCAGCTCACCACCCCTAGCGGGAGAGGACGAGCAGTACTTC
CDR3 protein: CASSPPLAGEDEQYF